This T cell receptor beta chain is drawn from a study of identical twins' blood T cells (dated by TCRdb to the early 2010s). Concerning the study at large: The approximately twelve libraries, six for the alpha chain and six for the beta chain, yielded around 50 million Illumina reads in total. To assess how genetics influences repertoire formation, the study used next-generation sequencing to compare the TCR alpha and beta chain repertoires of three pairs of monozygous twins. What the study reported, not specific to this receptor: Because the twins were reared together, environmental influences could not be excluded as an explanation for twin similarity. Independent studies were stated to be required to validate the proposed role of the TCRalpha J segment in MHC recognition during thymic selection. The number of CDR3 clonotypes shared between two donors was mainly determined by the product of the cloneset sizes of the two donors, and no clear deviation from this trend was shown by twins. Among the most abundant TCRbeta clonotypes, every donor shared more CDR3 sequences with her own twin than with unrelated donors. V gene usage, even among non-selected out-of-frame TCRbeta clonotypes, was reported to be markedly more similar within twin pairs than between unrelated donors.

Library generation was performed with 5' RACE. The data were produced on an Illumina Genome Analyzer IIx. To prepare the RNA-based TCR cDNA libraries, a previously described protocol was followed, with several modifications. To prevent cross-contamination, sample-specific barcodes were introduced on both ends of each TCR cDNA library during cDNA synthesis and amplification. Turning to the authors' computational methods: Between about 95,000 and nearly 550,000 clonotypes were identified per individual, and about 2 to 3.6 million CDR3-containing reads were obtained per library. Reads with improper barcode index combinations were discarded, and clonesets were then built for each library with the MiTCR software. While assembling CDR3 clonotypes, MiTCR filtered or rescued low-quality reads and corrected PCR and sequencing errors. Artificial out-of-frame clonotypes were removed by being mapped to in-frame sequences, with one indel in the CDR3 allowed. Similarity in V and J gene usage between donors was calculated as the Jensen-Shannon divergence divided by the mean entropy. Through fastp at Q25 and MiXCR, TCRdb rebuilt clones from the public reads, retaining in-frame beta chains. Records with the same CDR3 protein are collapsed into one entry carrying the most frequent genes and DNA. None of the V and J calls come from the authors' own analysis; TCRdb made them. Here the sample has 350,000 to 400,000 distinct CDR3 sequences; about 28% occur a single time. The ten top clones hold 6.1% of the sample.

Donors were six healthy women forming three monozygous twin pairs. All three twin pairs had been reared together, and it was thought likely that the same infectious agents and vaccines had been met by these twin pairs. TCR cDNA libraries were prepared from RNA that was isolated from peripheral blood mononuclear cells. V loses 5 bases at its end and J loses 7 bases; junction bases beyond the gene matches: 14. From the cysteine up to the phenylalanine, the CDR3 has a length of 15 residues. Kept here is only the CDR3 DNA, which spans 45 bases and is read in frame from base 1. Reading the germline V gene (reference sequence) gives CDR1 DFQATT and CDR2 SNEGSKA. This clonotype occurred once. It lacks a known antigen. A much larger clone sits a single nucleotide away, making a read error possible.

Sample: PBMCs. The source of this sequence is a woman aged 18 to 55 in good health. The V gene is TRBV20-1 and the J gene is TRBJ1-1; 9 central nucleotides agree with TRBD1. The DNA reads as follows: TGCAGTGCTTCCCCCGGGACAGGGAGGACCATTGAAGCTTTCTTT. Translated, it gives CSASPGTGRTIEAFF.